This T cell receptor beta chain was captured in a study of cytomegalovirus exposure and HLA in healthy donors (dated by TCRdb to about 2017). With regard to the full study: An earlier analysis of 587 of the donors reported 250 to 350 Gb of sequence data and 117 million unique TCR beta sequences obtained from about 179 million T cells. An early release that covered fewer than 800 HLA-typed donors contained about 290 gigabases of sequencing data and around 85 million unique TCR sequences. Among the roughly 400 genotyped donors, around 81% belonged to the genetic ancestry cluster associated with self-reported Caucasian donors. The study aimed to test whether signatures of past pathogen exposure could be identified by cataloging public T cell receptors. The study used immunosequencing to profile the T cell repertoires of approximately 630 subjects and linked those repertoires to cytomegalovirus serostatus. Besides the first cohort of around 670 subjects, a separate validation cohort made up of roughly 120 different subjects was used. To predict cytomegalovirus infection status, the study combined high-throughput TCR immunosequencing, statistical association of individual TCRs with disease status, and machine learning. A later analysis re-analyzed previously published TCR beta repertoires from hundreds of donors and added high-resolution HLA genotyping to study TCR occurrence patterns. Rather than drawing on any new phenotypic data, the later analysis identified candidate immune exposures from TCR beta sequences and the way those sequences occurred across donors. An earlier analysis of 500 to 650 of the donors applied high-throughput TCR beta sequencing to assess whether each TCR beta V gene segment acted as functional or pseudogenic. Donor age, sex, ethnicity and CMV serostatus were compiled together with the repertoire data. Genome-wide SNP genotypes for about three fifths of the roughly 700 donors were used in a later genetic analysis, which treated that subset as a discovery cohort. All discovery cohort repertoires had been generated on a single sequencing platform. HLA typing included class I and class II loci at four-digit resolution. The number of donors typed differed by locus, with roughly 620-630 for A, B, C, DRB1 and DQB1, 522 for DQA1, under 610 for DPA1, and about 450 for DPB1. Five DR-DQ haplotypes were treated as single units for association and clustering because of strong linkage in the cohort. On average, around 230,000 unique TCR beta nucleotide sequences were sequenced per donor among 398 genotyped donors of the cohort, with about 17% of those sequences being non-productive. The study at large found these results: Linkage disequilibrium might explain the correlated functional status among segregating V segments, but an unknown experimental factor could not be excluded. Broadly in line with IMGT annotations, most TCR beta V segments showed up in productive rearrangements about 90% or about 30% of the time in an earlier analysis of roughly 590 of the donors. When HLA alleles, especially DR and DQ, strongly co-occurred, attributing TCR associations to individual alleles was difficult. In a later analysis, HLA-associated TCR beta chains showed more clonal expansion and lower generation probabilities than non-associated chains that were equally common. The authors suggested that the approach could potentially be generalized to other disease states and immunological phenotypes. The classifier was reported to diagnose cytomegalovirus status with high specificity and sensitivity in both the original and validation cohorts. In a later analysis, most CMV-associated TCR beta chains were found to appear HLA-restricted, with HLA associations seemingly driven largely by CMV exposure. The presence/absence analyses assumed that sequencing depth was roughly uniform across donors, and that assumption may not be true. In a later analysis, some 18,000 TCR beta sequences were associated with specific HLA alleles at a false discovery rate of 0.05. In a later analysis, several top co-occurrence clusters were reported to appear linked to parvovirus B19, influenza, CMV and Epstein-Barr virus. Because counts were too low, seventeen rarely observed V segments, including chromosome 9 orphons, were left out of the earlier analysis of 587 of the donors. The only immune exposure information available for the cohort was CMV serostatus. In a later analysis, TCR association rates were found to vary across HLA loci, with the most associated TCRs seen for DRB1 alleles and the fewest for HLA-C alleles. Compared with the approximately 720-donor mean, donors in an Asian-associated ancestry cluster had fewer N-insertions in productive TCRs, according to a later genetic analysis. A further reported finding was that TCR beta sequences accurately predicted the HLA-A and HLA-B alleles for most subjects in the first cohort. Three of the identified cytomegalovirus-associated TCR beta chains were confirmed in vitro to be specific for cytomegalovirus antigens. The study listed approximately 150 TCR beta chains as associated with cytomegalovirus. Most TCR sequences were observed very rarely across donors, whereas some public TCRs were present in many individuals. HLA typing was unavailable for some donors at each locus, so association tests used only the typed subset. V-gene and J-gene trimming of TCR beta chains was associated with a missense DCLRE1C variant in a later genetic analysis, and the association was replicated in an independent cohort. The cohort was sequenced for TCR beta chains only, and without alpha or paired-chain data the features that could be detected were limited. Because the 87-base-pair reads could not distinguish some IMGT-functional V segments, including TRBV6-2 and TRBV6-3, those segments were excluded. A cluster of highly shared sequence variants was judged likely to be a technical artifact of the sequencing pipeline.

The CDR3 holds 13 amino acids from the cysteine to the phenylalanine. Here the CDR3 DNA is all that survives: 39 bases in frame from base 1. CDR1 and CDR2 are read off the germline V gene as KGHSH and LQKENI. Germline trimming: 9 bases from V, 4 bases from J; junction bases outside gene matches: 5. A word on this clone: Its antigen is still unknown. No base qualities exist here, and no much larger clone lies one base off it.

In total, roughly 670 healthy bone marrow donors made up the cohort. At the time of sampling, all cohort members were nominally healthy, though unrecorded immune exposures were likely present. The donor was CMV seropositive and was included in the group of 250 to 300 seropositive cohort members. Every donor gave a peripheral blood sample, and the peripheral blood mononuclear cells from that sample were used for TCR beta sequencing. The Qiagen DNeasy Blood Extraction Kit was used to extract genomic DNA from the blood cell samples. Libraries were made using the immunoSEQ multiplex PCR assay. A mixture of 60 forward primers for TCR Vbeta segments and 13 reverse primers for TCR Jbeta segments was used in the multiplex PCR. A multiplex PCR assay on genomic DNA amplified the CDR3 region of rearranged TCR beta genes. Amplified TCR beta libraries were sequenced as 87-base-pair reads on the Illumina HiSeq System. The study's own analysis went as follows. A later analysis counted approximately 84 million unique TCR beta chains across the 700 or so repertoires, and some 12 million of these chains were shared by at least two donors. A nearest-neighbor algorithm error-corrected the raw reads and collapsed the reads into unique sequences, merging closely related sequences to remove PCR and sequencing errors. CDR3 sequences were aligned to IMGT reference sequences to assign V, D and J gene segments. For a sequence to be retained, a match of at least six nucleotides was required to both a V gene segment and a J gene segment. A rearrangement was called productive if the CDR3 had no stop codons and remained in frame with V and J, and every other rearrangement was called non-productive. CDR3 was defined by IMGT convention, running from the second conserved V-encoded cysteine to the conserved J-encoded phenylalanine. Sequences without an unambiguous match to a single V gene segment were excluded from the earlier analysis of 500 to 700 of the donors. An earlier analysis of a few hundred of the donors called V segments functional above 56.7% productive rearrangements and segregating when the between-donor standard deviation exceeded 5%. To diagnose cytomegalovirus status from the catalog of TCR beta chain sequences, a statistical classification framework was built. A later analysis assigned V and J genes by comparing TCR nucleotide sequences with IMGT/GENE-DB human TR gene sequences. Using the TCRdist pipeline, a later analysis assigned CDR3 sequences along with most-parsimonious VDJ recombination scenarios. In a later analysis, each TCR beta chain was defined by its CDR3 amino acid sequence together with its V-gene family, and reads lacking a unique V-gene family were excluded. To address suspected cross-contamination and a sequencing artifact, a later analysis removed some 620 highly shared, low-generation-probability nucleotide sequences. A later analysis calculated a clonal expansion index for each public chain from normalized within-repertoire ranks of inferred template counts. A later analysis computed generation probabilities with a VDJ recombination model fitted to out-of-frame rearrangements, and checked the results against IGoR. Hypergeometric tests were used in a later analysis to score TCR-TCR, TCR-HLA and TCR-CMV co-occurrence, with a repertoire-size bias correction applied to the TCR pairs. To estimate false discovery rates, a later analysis permuted the HLA or CMV assignments 20 times. In a later analysis, co-occurring TCRs were grouped using DBSCAN, with TCRdist sequence similarity added in when clustering inside HLA-allele-positive subsets. Repertoires with fewer than 30,000 or more than 120,000 public chains, plus five repertoires with anomalous nucleotide sharing, were excluded from co-occurrence clustering. TCRdb mirrors the immuneACCESS table, restricted to in-frame sequences. Some clones are absent from its copies; in checked studies, under half trace to an unresolved V gene, and the reason for the others is unknown. Clone size and V and J calls were adopted from that table, with D and trimming inferred from the DNA. Recorded for this sample are 150,000 or so clones; 80% of them occurred a single time. 4.5% to 5.5% of the sample rests with the top ten.

The specimen sequenced was PBMCs. This TCR was sampled from a woman in her fifties or sixties in good health and CMV-seropositive. This chain joins TRBV18 to TRBJ1-5, with TRBD1 matching 8 junction bases. CDR3 reads: CASRQGRNQPQHF. The nucleotide sequence reads as follows: TGTGCCAGTCGACAGGGGCGGAATCAGCCCCAGCATTTT.